This passage covers 9 T cell receptor beta chains from one sample sequenced in a study of CD8+ T cells in alopecia areata. Treatment: oral pan-JAK inhibitor, 5-10 mg twice daily. After isolation, RNA underwent reverse transcription to generate cDNA as the sequencing template. Profiling relied on immunoSEQ multiplex PCR, and the TCRdb table lists in-frame clones only, not all of them. Counted here are about 180,000 clones, roughly 58% occurring once; the ten biggest clones make up roughly 17%. The source was CD4+ T cells sorted from blood, collected between weeks 55 and 65, from a patient treated with tofacitinib. Receptors originate from a human donor with alopecia areata.

The V gene is TRBV30, the J gene TRBJ1-2, with D maybe TRBD1 (5 bases). The CDR3 totals 13 residues. CDR1 is GTSNPN, CDR2 SVGIG, per germline (reference sequence). Trimming stripped 5 bases from V and 4 bases from J, with 14 bases between. The CDR3 region has the DNA TGTGCCTGGTCTGACAGCAAACGCTATGGCTACACCTTC. Its protein is CAWSDSKRYGYTF.

The chain is built from TRBV29-1 and TRBJ2-7; possible D gene TRBD1, 6 bases. V shed 6 bases and J shed 3 bases, with 9 bases lying between them. Germline CDR1 SQVTM, CDR2 ANQGSEA. This CDR3 has 11 residues. CDR3 residues: CSVQQGYEQYF. The CDR3 DNA follows: TGCAGCGTCCAACAGGGCTACGAGCAGTACTTC.

V is TRBV5-1 and J is TRBJ2-3; D is undetermined. With 0 bases removed from V and 5 bases from J, the gap between germline ends came to 10 bases. Germline V lookup: CDR1 SGHRS, CDR2 YFSETQ. The CDR3 contains 14 residues. Here the CDR3 reads CASSLASAEDTQYF. CDR3 DNA sequence: TGCGCCAGCAGCTTGGCATCGGCGGAAGATACGCAGTATTTT.

This clone has a handful of counts. The genes are TRBV10-3 and TRBJ1-6; D remains ambiguous. V lost 0 bases, J lost 6 bases, and 6 bases lay in between. The CDR3 sequence is 14 residues long. CDR1 ENHRY and CDR2 SYGVKD come from the germline V gene. The CDR3 DNA follows: TGTGCCATCAGTGAGTCGGCGGCTAATTCACCCCTCCACTTT. It codes for CAISESAANSPLHF.

In this sample, this clone turned up a few times. The chain uses TRBV7-9 and TRBJ2-3, with D unresolved. This CDR3 region has 17 residues. CDR1 and CDR2 (germline): SEHNR, FQNEAQ (reference sequence). The V end was cut by 6 bases, the J end by 3 bases, with 22 bases between. The CDR3: CASSQRATPTPTDTQYF. DNA for the CDR3: TGTGCCAGCAGTCAACGCGCCACACCGACCCCGACAGATACGCAGTATTTT.

This sequence joins TRBV4-2 and TRBJ1-2, with TRBD1 as a possible D gene (5 bases). The V gene lost 2 bases and the J gene lost 4 bases, with 17 bases spanning the gap. This CDR3 has 16 amino acids. CDR1 LGHNA and CDR2 YNFKEQ come from the germline V gene. The CDR3 DNA reads TGTGCCAGCAGCCAACGTGGAGGGGACCTAGGCTATGGCTACACCTTC. It codes for CASSQRGGDLGYGYTF.

V and J are TRBV29-1 and TRBJ2-3, with D perhaps TRBD2 (5 bases). This CDR3 region has 13 residues. The V and J ends lost 8 bases and 3 bases respectively, with 15 bases between them. Germline CDR1 SQVTM, CDR2 ANQGSEA. The CDR3 spells CSLASLGTDTQYF. The CDR3 region has the DNA TGCAGCCTAGCCTCGTTGGGGACAGATACGCAGTATTTT.

This clone was counted only a few times. The germline gene is not matched at one end of the junction; a read error may be the cause. This chain connects TRBV15 to TRBJ1-4; weak D call: TRBD1 (6 bases). Per the germline V gene, CDR1 is LNHNV and CDR2 is YYDKDF (reference sequence). This CDR3 has 15 residues. CDR3 nucleotide sequence: TGTGCCACCAGCCGAGAGTGGGGGCTTCGCGAAAAACTGTTTTTT. This sequence encodes CATSREWGLREKLFF.

This CDR3 reads CASSWDRGGETQYF. The CDR3 DNA follows: TGTGCCAGCTCCTGGGACAGGGGCGGAGAGACCCAGTACTTC. The chain carries TRBV2 and TRBJ2-5; TRBD1 agrees at 10 bases. The CDR3 runs 14 residues. The V gene's germline CDR1 is SNHLY and CDR2 FYNNEI. J lost 4 bases, V lost 8 bases, and 7 bases had no gene match.